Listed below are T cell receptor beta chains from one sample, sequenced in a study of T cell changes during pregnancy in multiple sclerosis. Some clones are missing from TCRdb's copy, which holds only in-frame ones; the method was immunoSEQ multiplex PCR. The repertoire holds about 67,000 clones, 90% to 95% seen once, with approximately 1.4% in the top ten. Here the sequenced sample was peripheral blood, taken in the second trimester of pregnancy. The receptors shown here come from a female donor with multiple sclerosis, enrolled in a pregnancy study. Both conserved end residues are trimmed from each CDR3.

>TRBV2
ASSDFRGNQPQH
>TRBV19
ASSIDGTSGTDTQY
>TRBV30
AWSVTTVNQPQH
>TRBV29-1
SVEPPGGYYGYT
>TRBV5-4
ASSDSSGAADTQY
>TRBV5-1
ASSSGLAVETQY
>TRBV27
ASSDAQGGTDTQY
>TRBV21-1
ASSPPLAVFLGETQY
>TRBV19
ASSIEAGANTGELF
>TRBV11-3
ASSSLGGADTQY
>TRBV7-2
ASSTSSYNSPLH
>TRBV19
ASSKNQGFETQY
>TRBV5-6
ASSLGGGLAKNIQY
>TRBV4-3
ASSQGFQGNQPQH
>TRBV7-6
ASSLVSGQTYEQY
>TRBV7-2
ASSFLTVNTEAF
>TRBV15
ATSAHGGGQGGNEQF
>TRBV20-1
SASRNTEAF
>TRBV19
ASSIDSNRAREQY
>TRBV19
ASSRRHDIKPQH
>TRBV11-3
ASSLDQGGTGPYNEQF
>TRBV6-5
ASSLGTGTYGYT